What follows are 24 T cell receptor beta chains derived from one specimen sequenced in a study of blood T cell repertoires in COVID-19. Assay: immunoSEQ multiplex PCR; the TCRdb copy retains only in-frame clones and omits some. The repertoire consists of more than 60,000 clones, with about 91% occurring once and the leading ten covering 4% to 5%. Sequencing was performed on peripheral blood. The receptors shown here come from a woman in her 50s with active COVID-19.

The rearrangement uses TRBV21-1 and TRBJ2-3; TRBD2 is the table's D call and was not checked against the DNA. TRBV21-1 is recorded as a pseudogene. The CDR3 length is 21 residues. In nucleotides, the CDR3 is TGTGCCAGACCCGGGACAAGGCCTAGCCAAAGGGGAGGGGAGAGCACAGATACGCAGTATTTT. Translation gives CARPGTRPSQRGGESTDTQYF.

This clone was seen a handful of times. The V call is TRBV4-1, the J call TRBJ1-5; D is uncertain. Germline lookup yields CDR1 MGHRA and CDR2 YSYEKL. The CDR3 sequence is 17 residues long. Trimming removed 4 bases at V and 5 bases at J, with 21 bases between. Here the CDR3 DNA reads TGCGCCAGCAGCCCTACCCCCGGCAGGTCAGTGGATCAGCCCCAGCATTTT. Translation gives CASSPTPGRSVDQPQHF.

The V call is TRBV6-6, the J call TRBJ2-1, with 9 bases aligning to TRBD1. Trimming cost V 3 bases and J 8 bases; bases outside gene matches: 5. Germline V gives CDR1 MNHNY, CDR2 SVGAGI (reference sequence). This CDR3 has 14 amino acids. CDR3 amino acids: CASSYLQGADEQFF. CDR3 sequence (DNA): TGTGCCAGCAGTTATCTACAGGGGGCCGATGAGCAGTTCTTC.

The V gene is TRBV7-2, the J gene TRBJ2-3; TRBD1 agrees at 10 bases. Germline lookup yields CDR1 SGHTA and CDR2 FQGNSA. The CDR3 totals 19 residues. The junction had 20 bases not matched to a gene; V was cut back by 5 bases and J by 6 bases. This chain's CDR3 is CASSAPGQGSKTRRDTQYF. As DNA, the CDR3 is TGTGCCAGCAGCGCACCGGGACAGGGGTCAAAAACCCGCCGGGATACGCAGTATTTT.

This clone appeared a single time. The chain employs TRBV7-9 and TRBJ2-2; the D is unclear. The germline V and J ends were trimmed by 2 bases and 0 bases, with 13 bases remaining between them. Germline values: CDR1 SEHNR, CDR2 FQNEAQ (reference sequence). The CDR3 covers 17 residues. This CDR3 reads CASSLSSRYANTGELFF. The CDR3 nucleotides read TGTGCCAGCAGCTTAAGTTCCCGGTACGCGAACACCGGGGAGCTGTTTTTT. Complete variable domain (other parts from reference TRBV7-9 and TRBJ2-2): DTGVSQNPRHKITKRGQNVTFRCDPISEHNRLYWYRQTLGQGPEFLTYFQNEAQLEKSRLLSDRFSAERPKGSFSTLEIQRTEQGDSAMYLCASSLSSRYANTGELFFGEGSRLTVL.

This clone appeared a single time. V gene TRBV5-1 combines with J gene TRBJ1-1; 9 bases match TRBD1. Germline CDR1 SGHRS, CDR2 YFSETQ. The CDR3 has 14 residues. V lost 4 bases, J lost 10 bases, and 11 bases stayed unmatched. Here the CDR3 DNA reads TGCGCCAGCAGCCCGGGCGGGACAGGGAGTGTAGCTTTCTTT. Translated, it gives CASSPGGTGSVAFF.

V and J are TRBV11-2 and TRBJ2-3, with D perhaps TRBD2 (6 bases). The CDR3 is 15 residues long. V was pared by 1 base and J by 3 bases, with 11 bases between. Germline CDR1 and CDR2: SGHAT and FQNNGV. The DNA for the CDR3 is TGTGCCAGCAGCTTAGGACTAGGGTTAACAGATACGCAGTATTTT. Encoded protein: CASSLGLGLTDTQYF.

V and J are TRBV5-4 and TRBJ2-5, with D possibly TRBD1 on 5 matching bases. Trimming shortened V by 0 bases and J by 5 bases, and 5 bases separated the two germline ends. This CDR3 is 12 amino acids long. Germline V lookup: CDR1 SGHNT, CDR2 YYREEE (reference sequence). This CDR3 is CASSLEGETQYF. The CDR3, as DNA: TGTGCCAGCAGCTTGGAGGGGGAGACCCAGTACTTC.

This chain links TRBV5-1 with TRBJ2-7; 10 bases are a match to TRBD2. Germline V lookup: CDR1 SGHRS, CDR2 YFSETQ. There are 16 residues in the CDR3. Germline trimming cut 3 bases from V and 2 bases from J; bases unmatched to any gene: 8. The CDR3 bases are TGCGCCAGCAGCTCGCAGCGGGGGGGAGGCGCCTACGAGCAGTACTTC. Its protein product is CASSSQRGGGAYEQYF.

The chain recombines TRBV27 with TRBJ2-3, with 7 nucleotides matching TRBD2. From germline, CDR1 is MNHEY and CDR2 SMNVEV (reference sequence). V lost 3 bases to trimming and J lost 3 bases; unmatched junction nucleotides: 3. The CDR3 spans 14 residues. The CDR3 region is CASSFLRETDTQYF. In DNA form, the CDR3 reads TGTGCCAGCAGTTTCCTGCGGGAGACAGATACGCAGTATTTT.

The chain links TRBV18 to TRBJ2-1; TRBD2 agrees at 10 bases. The CDR3 has 16 residues. Germline V lookup: CDR1 KGHSH, CDR2 LQKENI. Unmatched junction bases numbered 2, after V lost 2 bases and J lost 1 base. CDR3 DNA sequence: TGTGCCAGCTCACCAACTAGCGGGAAGTCCTACAATGAGCAGTTCTTC. Protein: CASSPTSGKSYNEQFF.

This clone came up once. The rearrangement joins TRBV29-1 to TRBJ1-4, with a possible D match to TRBD1 (6 bases). V was shortened by 2 bases and J by 7 bases, with 14 bases between the two germline ends. CDR1 and CDR2 from the germline V gene are SQVTM and ANQGSEA. The CDR3 is 14 amino acids. CDR3 region: CSVENRAQGEKLFF. CDR3 DNA: TGCAGCGTTGAAAACAGGGCGCAGGGTGAAAAACTGTTTTTT.

The V gene is TRBV29-1, the J gene TRBJ1-1; D possibly corresponds to TRBD1 (5 bases). The V end lost 8 bases, the J end lost 4 bases, and 17 bases lay between the germline ends. This CDR3 region has 13 residues. CDR1 SQVTM and CDR2 ANQGSEA come from the germline V gene. The CDR3 loop reads CSSSGGLSTEAFF. The CDR3 region has the DNA TGCAGCTCGTCGGGGGGTTTGAGCACTGAAGCTTTCTTT.

DNA of the CDR3: TGTGCTAGTGGTTTGGAGGGACTAGCTGGGGGGGAGACCCAGTACTTC. This sequence encodes CASGLEGLAGGETQYF. The gene calls are TRBV12-5 and TRBJ2-5; 9 nucleotides line up with TRBD2. CDR3 length equals 16 residues. The V and J ends lost 1 base and 5 bases, in that order; junction bases with no gene match: 8. From germline, CDR1 is LGHNT and CDR2 FRNRAP.

The chain joins TRBV19 to TRBJ2-7, with 11 bases matching TRBD2. Germline values: CDR1 LNHDA, CDR2 SQIVND (reference sequence). The length of the CDR3 is 14 residues. The ends lost 4 bases at V and 6 bases at J; junction bases unmatched: 5. Here the CDR3 reads CASSTTSGSAEQYF. For the CDR3, the DNA is TGTGCCAGTAGTACAACTAGCGGGAGCGCCGAGCAGTACTTC.

V is TRBV9 and J is TRBJ2-3; TRBD2 matches at 13 bases. Germline CDR1 and CDR2: SGDLS and YYNGEE. The V segment lost 4 bases and the J segment 3 bases; nucleotides outside the gene matches: 8. This CDR3 comprises 17 residues. This CDR3 reads CASSPGTSGALTDTQYF. As DNA, the CDR3 is TGTGCCAGCAGCCCGGGGACTAGCGGGGCCCTGACAGATACGCAGTATTTT.

The chain couples TRBV5-5 to TRBJ2-7; 7 nucleotides agree with TRBD1. From germline, CDR1 is SGHKS and CDR2 YYEKEE (reference sequence). The CDR3 extends over 15 amino acids. Unmatched junction bases numbered 13, after V lost 6 bases and J lost 4 bases. The CDR3 reads CASNLPGTERYEQYF. The CDR3 nucleotides read TGTGCCAGCAATCTCCCAGGGACAGAGAGATACGAGCAGTACTTC. Based on the CDR3 plus reference TRBV5-5 and TRBJ2-7, the full variable domain is DAGVTQSPTHLIKTRGQQVTLRCSPISGHKSVSWYQQVLGQGPQFIFQYYEKEERGRGNFPDRFSARQFPNYSSELNVNALLLGDSALYLCASNLPGTERYEQYFGPGTRLTVT.

The chain combines TRBV19 with TRBJ2-2; D is unclear. V lost 3 bases to trimming and J lost 2 bases, with 7 bases between them. Germline values: CDR1 LNHDA, CDR2 SQIVND (reference sequence). The CDR3 is 14 amino acids. CDR3 DNA: TGTGCCAGTAGTATTAAGCGAAACACCGGGGAGCTGTTTTTT. Translated, it gives CASSIKRNTGELFF. Full variable domain (outside the CDR3, taken from reference TRBV19 and TRBJ2-2): DGGITQSPKYLFRKEGQNVTLSCEQNLNHDAMYWYRQDPGQGLRLIYYSQIVNDFQKGDIAEGYSVSREKKESFPLTVTSAQKNPTAFYLCASSIKRNTGELFFGEGSRLTVL.

The chain couples TRBV6-6 to TRBJ2-1, with 8 bases that match TRBD2. The trim removed 1 base at V and 6 bases at J, leaving 5 bases unmatched. This CDR3 is 15 amino acids long. In germline, CDR1 is MNHNY, CDR2 SVGAGI (reference sequence). The CDR3 coding sequence is TGTGCCAGCAGTTACTACGGGACTAGTAGCAATGAGCAGTTCTTC. This encodes CASSYYGTSSNEQFF.

The chain has TRBV19 and TRBJ1-2; 7 nucleotides agree with TRBD1. V was pared by 5 bases and J by 4 bases, with 7 bases of the junction left unmatched. The CDR3 runs 14 residues. From germline, CDR1 is LNHDA and CDR2 SQIVND (reference sequence). CDR3 DNA sequence: TGTGCCAGTAGTGTCACAGGGGCGGGCTATGGCTACACCTTC. Translated, it gives CASSVTGAGYGYTF.

The chain combines TRBV30 with TRBJ2-5; 7 bases agree with TRBD2. The germline gives CDR1 GTSNPN, CDR2 SVGIG (reference sequence). The trim removed 3 bases at V and 4 bases at J, leaving 5 bases unmatched. The CDR3 covers 13 residues. This CDR3 is CAWRVGGRETQYF. For the CDR3, the DNA is TGTGCCTGGAGGGTGGGCGGGAGAGAGACCCAGTACTTC.

The chain is built from TRBV28 and TRBJ1-1; D remains ambiguous. V lost 2 bases and J lost 3, with 10 bases in between. The CDR3 is 14 residues long. Germline values: CDR1 MDHEN, CDR2 SYDVKM. CDR3 sequence reads: CASSLTPSDTEAFF. The CDR3 coding sequence is TGTGCCAGCAGTTTAACCCCTAGCGACACTGAAGCTTTCTTT.

Worth noting for this clone: At one end, the junction sequence differs from germline, possibly due to a read error. V gene TRBV28 combines with J gene TRBJ1-1; 10 bases are shared with TRBD1. The V gene's germline CDR1 is MDHEN and CDR2 SYDVKM. This CDR3 comprises 14 residues. This CDR3 reads CASSGSGTGVAAGF. In nucleotides, the CDR3 is TGTGCCAGCAGCGGTTCCGGGACAGGGGTCGCGGCGGGCTTT.

V is TRBV7-9 and J is TRBJ1-6, with 9 bases aligning to TRBD1. The germline CDR1 and CDR2 sequences are SEHNR and FQNEAQ (reference sequence). Germline trimming cut 5 bases from V and 8 bases from J; bases unmatched to any gene: 7. The CDR3 extends over 15 amino acids. The CDR3 DNA reads as TGTGCCAGCAGCACAGAAGGGACAGGGTATTCACCCCTCCACTTT. It yields the protein CASSTEGTGYSPLHF.